This T cell receptor beta chain was recorded in a study of blood T cell repertoires in COVID-19. Participants came from fewer than 25 US areas, aged about 18 to 95 years. Cohorts were determined from participant-reported clinical history. Original analysis: Estimates of nucleated cell counts were drawn from the amplification of reference gene primers. TCRdb's copy holds only in-frame clones and misses some; the assay was immunoSEQ multiplex PCR. From that table come the V and J calls and clone size; the DNA was used to work out D and trimming. The table has about 230,000 clones, about nine tenths seen once; the top ten hold roughly 4%. V was shortened by 6 bases and J by 5 bases, with 11 bases between the two germline ends. The length of the CDR3 is 13 residues. The V gene's germline CDR1 is MNHEY and CDR2 SMNVEV (reference sequence).

The chain joins TRBV27 to TRBJ1-5, with D perhaps matching TRBD1 (5 bases). The sample was PBMCs or T cells enriched from blood (not recorded which). The TCR originated in a woman aged 30 to 39 with acute COVID-19. CDR3 sequence (DNA): TGTGCCAGCAGACCTGACAGTGATCAGCCCCAGCATTTT. This encodes CASRPDSDQPQHF.